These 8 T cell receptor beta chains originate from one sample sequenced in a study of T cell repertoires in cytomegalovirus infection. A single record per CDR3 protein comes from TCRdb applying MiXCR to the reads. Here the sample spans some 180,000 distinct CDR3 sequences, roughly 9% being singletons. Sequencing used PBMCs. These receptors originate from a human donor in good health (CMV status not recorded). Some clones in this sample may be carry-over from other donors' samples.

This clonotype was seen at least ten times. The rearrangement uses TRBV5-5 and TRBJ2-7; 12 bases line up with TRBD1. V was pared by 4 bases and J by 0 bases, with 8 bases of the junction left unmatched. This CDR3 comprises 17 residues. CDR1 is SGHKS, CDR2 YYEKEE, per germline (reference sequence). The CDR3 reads CASSPGQGAYSSYEQYF. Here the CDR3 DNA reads TGTGCCAGCAGCCCGGGACAGGGGGCCTATAGCTCCTACGAGCAGTACTTC.

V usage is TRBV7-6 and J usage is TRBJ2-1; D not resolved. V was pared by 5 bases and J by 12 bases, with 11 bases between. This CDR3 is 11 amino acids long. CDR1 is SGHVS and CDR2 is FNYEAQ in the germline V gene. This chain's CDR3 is CASSPGRVQFF. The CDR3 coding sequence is TGTGCCAGCAGCCCGGGCCGGGTGCAGTTCTTC.

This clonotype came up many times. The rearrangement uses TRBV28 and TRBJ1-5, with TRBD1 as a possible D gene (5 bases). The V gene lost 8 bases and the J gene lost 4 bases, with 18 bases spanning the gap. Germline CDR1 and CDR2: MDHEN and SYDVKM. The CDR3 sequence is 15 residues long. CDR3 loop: CASSDQQASNQPQHF. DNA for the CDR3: TGTGCCAGCTCGGACCAACAGGCCTCAAATCAGCCCCAGCATTTT.

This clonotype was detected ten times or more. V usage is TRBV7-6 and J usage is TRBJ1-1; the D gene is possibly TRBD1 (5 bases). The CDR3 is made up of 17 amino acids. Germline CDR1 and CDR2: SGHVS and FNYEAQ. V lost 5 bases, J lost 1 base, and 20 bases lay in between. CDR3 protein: CASSNDPSGRRNTEAFF. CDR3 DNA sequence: TGTGCCAGCAGCAATGACCCATCGGGACGGAGGAACACTGAAGCTTTCTTT.

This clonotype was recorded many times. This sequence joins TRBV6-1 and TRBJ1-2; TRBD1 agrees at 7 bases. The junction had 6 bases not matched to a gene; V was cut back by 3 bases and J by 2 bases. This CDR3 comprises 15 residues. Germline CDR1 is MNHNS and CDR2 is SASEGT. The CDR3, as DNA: TGTGCCAGCAGTGACGTGGGACAGTTCAACTATGGCTACACCTTC. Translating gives CASSDVGQFNYGYTF.

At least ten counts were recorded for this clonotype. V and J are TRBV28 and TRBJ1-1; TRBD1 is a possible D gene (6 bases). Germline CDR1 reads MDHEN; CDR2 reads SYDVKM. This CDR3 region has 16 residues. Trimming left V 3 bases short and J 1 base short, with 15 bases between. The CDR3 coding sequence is TGTGCCAGCAGTTTCCCCCTCACAGGGAGGAACACTGAAGCTTTCTTT. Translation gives CASSFPLTGRNTEAFF.

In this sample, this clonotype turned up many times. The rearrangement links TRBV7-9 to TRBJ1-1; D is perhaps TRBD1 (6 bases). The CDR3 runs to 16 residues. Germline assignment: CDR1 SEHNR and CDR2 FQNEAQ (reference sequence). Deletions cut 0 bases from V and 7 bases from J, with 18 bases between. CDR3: CASSLAQGLYSGEAFF. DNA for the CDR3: TGTGCCAGCAGCTTAGCACAGGGACTATATTCGGGTGAAGCTTTCTTT.

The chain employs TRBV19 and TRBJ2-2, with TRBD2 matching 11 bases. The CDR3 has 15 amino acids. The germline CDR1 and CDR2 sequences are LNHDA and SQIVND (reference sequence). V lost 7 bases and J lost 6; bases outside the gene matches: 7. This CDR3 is CASNLAGGLAGELFF. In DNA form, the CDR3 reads TGTGCCAGTAATTTAGCGGGGGGGCTCGCCGGGGAGCTGTTTTTT.